The 21 T cell receptor beta chains below all came from one sample that was sequenced in a study of cytomegalovirus exposure and HLA in healthy donors. PCR amplification relied on 60 Vbeta primers (plus 13 Jbeta primers). Profiling relied on immunoSEQ multiplex PCR, and the TCRdb table lists in-frame clones only, not all of them. The data hold approximately 170,000 clones, with 68% observed a single time. Source material: PBMCs. The receptors here all came from a man aged 50 to 59 in good health and CMV-seronegative.

The gene calls are TRBV4-3 and TRBJ2-7; D might be TRBD1 (6 bases). The germline V and J ends were trimmed by 0 bases and 4 bases, with 13 bases remaining between them. Germline V gene lookup returns CDR1 LGHNA and CDR2 YSLEER. The CDR3 covers 15 residues. CDR3 sequence reads: CASSQDRGRGYEQYF. For the CDR3, the DNA is TGCGCCAGCAGCCAAGATAGAGGCAGGGGTTACGAGCAGTACTTC.

This clone came up a few times. V usage is TRBV19 and J usage is TRBJ1-2; 7 positions match TRBD1. The CDR3 is 15 residues long. Germline-derived CDR1 and CDR2 are LNHDA and SQIVND (reference sequence). Losses at the gene ends were 7 bases for V and 0 bases for J; bases not matched to a gene: 8. CDR3 region: CASTADRRPNYGYTF. In DNA form, the CDR3 reads TGTGCCAGTACCGCGGACAGGCGCCCTAACTATGGCTACACCTTC.

The chain joins TRBV29-1 to TRBJ1-1, with 7 bases fitting TRBD1. Germline V gives CDR1 SQVTM, CDR2 ANQGSEA. CDR3 length: 13 amino acids. The ends lost 3 bases at V and 4 bases at J; junction bases unmatched: 5. The DNA of the CDR3 is TGCAGCGTTGACGCAGGGGGGAGCACTGAAGCTTTCTTT. This translates into CSVDAGGSTEAFF.

This clone was detected a few times. The chain combines TRBV15 with TRBJ2-1; 11 nucleotides match TRBD2. The CDR3 sequence is 16 residues long. Germline assignment: CDR1 LNHNV and CDR2 YYDKDF (reference sequence). V shed 4 bases and J 4 bases; nucleotides not matched to a gene: 6. CDR3 sequence (DNA): TGTGCCACCAGCATCGGGACTAGCGGACCATACAATGAGCAGTTCTTC. Its protein product is CATSIGTSGPYNEQFF.

The chain couples TRBV25-1 to TRBJ2-6; 11 nucleotides align to TRBD1. V lost 7 bases, J lost 0 bases, and 5 bases stayed unmatched. CDR3 length equals 17 residues. The germline gives CDR1 MGHDK, CDR2 SYGVNS. This chain's CDR3 is CASIGTGGLSGANVLTF. The CDR3 DNA reads TGTGCCAGCATTGGGACAGGGGGTCTCTCTGGGGCCAACGTCCTGACTTTC.

The sample holds a few counts of this clone. The J gene is TRBJ2-7, the V gene TRBV5-1; the D gene is possibly TRBD1 (5 bases). Germline values: CDR1 SGHRS, CDR2 YFSETQ. The CDR3 sequence is 12 residues long. The germline V and J ends were trimmed by 6 bases and 2 bases, with 9 bases remaining between them. CDR3 bases: TGCGCCAGCAAACAGGACGCCTACGAGCAGTACTTC. Translating it yields CASKQDAYEQYF.

This rearrangement joins TRBV5-4 to TRBJ1-2; D gene ambiguous. Trimming stripped 0 bases from V and 4 bases from J, with 13 bases between. The length of the CDR3 is 15 residues. Germline-derived CDR1 and CDR2 are SGHNT and YYREEE (reference sequence). The CDR3 region has the DNA TGTGCCAGCAGCTTGGCCGTAGCTGGGTTCTATGGCTACACCTTC. Amino acids: CASSLAVAGFYGYTF.

In nucleotides, the CDR3 is TGTGCCAGTATTACCTTTGGGAGGAACACTGAAGCTTTCTTT. Protein: CASITFGRNTEAFF. V is TRBV19 and J is TRBJ1-1, with no clear D. The CDR3 runs to 14 residues. V lost 7 bases, J lost 1 base, and 13 bases lay in between. Looked up from germline, CDR1 is LNHDA and CDR2 is SQIVND (reference sequence).

The CDR3 region is CASSGGGQGYEKLFF. The CDR3 DNA reads TGCGCCAGCAGCGGGGGAGGACAGGGATATGAAAAACTGTTTTTT. The chain uses TRBV4-1 and TRBJ1-4; 8 bases fit TRBD1. Germline loops: CDR1 MGHRA, CDR2 YSYEKL. V was clipped by 5 bases and J by 6 bases; unmatched bases: 8. This CDR3 region has 15 residues.

The chain couples TRBV4-2 to TRBJ1-2; D is uncertain. Looked up from germline, CDR1 is LGHNA and CDR2 is YNFKEQ. CDR3 length equals 16 residues. V gave up 6 bases and J gave up 4 bases, with 21 bases separating them. CDR3 in DNA: TGTGCCAGCAGATCCGAAGGCAGCAGATCAGGCTATGGCTACACCTTC. Translated: CASRSEGSRSGYGYTF.

The chain couples TRBV4-2 to TRBJ1-3; D possibly corresponds to TRBD1 (5 bases). In germline, CDR1 is LGHNA, CDR2 YNFKEQ. Trimming removed 5 bases at V and 0 bases at J, with 14 bases between. The CDR3 length is 16 residues. The CDR3 here is CASSGGTVFSGNTIYF. CDR3 DNA: TGTGCCAGCAGCGGGGGGACTGTTTTCTCTGGAAACACCATATATTTT.

The V call is TRBV19, the J call TRBJ2-7; TRBD1 might be the D (6 bases). With 3 bases removed from V and 6 bases from J, the gap between germline ends came to 15 bases. This CDR3 has 14 amino acids. CDR1 is LNHDA and CDR2 is SQIVND in the germline V gene (reference sequence). The CDR3 nucleotides read TGTGCCAGTAGTATTTCCCTAGGACAGTCCGAGCAGTACTTC. It specifies CASSISLGQSEQYF.

This clone occurred a few times. The chain couples TRBV7-2 to TRBJ2-5; the D gene is possibly TRBD2 (5 bases). Trimming cost V 1 base and J 0 bases, with 9 bases left between them. The CDR3 runs 15 residues. The germline V gene encodes CDR1 SGHTA and CDR2 FQGNSA. The CDR3 region is CASSLERDYQETQYF. In nucleotides, the CDR3 is TGTGCCAGCAGCTTAGAGAGGGATTACCAAGAGACCCAGTACTTC.

The CDR3 sequence is CASSLDRAGNTIYF. The CDR3 DNA is TGTGCCAGCAGCTTAGATAGAGCTGGAAACACCATATATTTT. The V gene is TRBV11-2, the J gene TRBJ1-3, with unresolved D. Germline V lookup: CDR1 SGHAT, CDR2 FQNNGV. The V end lost 0 bases, the J end lost 2 bases, and 5 bases lay between the germline ends. The CDR3 is 14 amino acids.

A few counts support this clone. The V and J genes are TRBV5-6 and TRBJ2-4; TRBD1 matches 8 bases. Germline CDR1 and CDR2: SGHDT and YYEEEE. This CDR3 comprises 15 residues. V trimming: 4 bases; J trimming: 4 bases; junction bases outside the gene matches: 7. The CDR3 loop is CASSKDRERKNIQYF. In DNA form, the CDR3 reads TGTGCCAGCAGCAAGGACAGGGAAAGGAAAAACATTCAGTACTTC.

A note on this clone: Other DNA variants within this sample encode the same CDR3. The V call is TRBV4-2, the J call TRBJ1-6, with D perhaps matching TRBD1 (5 bases). This CDR3 is built from 14 residues. The germline V gene has CDR1 LGHNA and CDR2 YNFKEQ. Trimming took 0 bases from V and 6 from J, leaving 6 bases between them. The CDR3 spells CASSQDRGNSPLHF. The CDR3 region has the DNA TGTGCCAGCAGCCAAGATAGGGGTAATTCACCCCTCCACTTT.

The chain combines TRBV7-3 with TRBJ2-3; 9 bases line up with TRBD1. V shed 4 bases, J shed 4 bases, and the junction held 6 bases outside the gene matches. This CDR3 contains 15 residues. The V gene's germline CDR1 is SGHTA and CDR2 FQGTGA. The CDR3 protein is CASSSLGQGSDTQYF. CDR3 sequence (DNA): TGTGCCAGCAGCTCATTAGGACAGGGGTCAGATACGCAGTATTTT. Looking up the rest from reference TRBV7-3 and TRBJ2-3 gives the full variable domain: GAGVSQTPSNKVTEKGKYVELRCDPISGHTALYWYRQSLGQGPEFLIYFQGTGAADDSGLPNDRFFAVRPEGSVSTLKIQRTERGDSAVYLCASSSLGQGSDTQYFGPGTRLTVL.

The CDR3 protein is CASQGLDEQFF. The CDR3 DNA reads as TGTGCCAGCCAGGGTCTCGATGAGCAGTTCTTC. The chain links TRBV6-5 to TRBJ2-1, with D maybe TRBD1 (5 bases). This CDR3 has 11 amino acids. CDR1 MNHEY and CDR2 SVGAGI come from the germline V gene. V lost 8 bases and J lost 8, with 10 bases in between.

The V call is TRBV5-8, the J call TRBJ2-7, with D possibly being TRBD2 (7 bases). This CDR3 spans 15 amino acids. Trimming cost V 0 bases and J 5 bases, with 15 bases left between them. Germline CDR1 and CDR2: SGHTS and YDEGEE. For the CDR3, the DNA is TGTGCCAGCAGCTTGGTGCGGGGGCTTCTGGACGAGCAGTACTTC. Protein sequence: CASSLVRGLLDEQYF.

This clone was seen more than once but under ten times. The chain uses TRBV2 and TRBJ2-7; perhaps TRBD1 as D (5 bases). Germline CDR1 is SNHLY and CDR2 is FYNNEI. This CDR3 is 11 amino acids long. V was shortened by 4 bases and J by 9 bases, with 10 bases between the two germline ends. CDR3 in amino acids: CASSAREGQYF. The CDR3 nucleotides read TGTGCCAGCAGTGCCAGGGAAGGGCAGTACTTC. Based on the CDR3 plus reference TRBV2 and TRBJ2-7, the full variable domain is EPEVTQTPSHQVTQMGQEVILRCVPISNHLYFYWYRQILGQKVEFLVSFYNNEISEKSEIFDDQFSVERPDGSNFTLKIRSTKLEDSAMYFCASSAREGQYFGPGTRLTVT.

This chain uses TRBV7-2 with TRBJ2-3; D not resolved. Germline V gene lookup returns CDR1 SGHTA and CDR2 FQGNSA. There are 14 residues in the CDR3. V was cut by 5 bases and J by 6 bases, with 15 bases left in between. The chain's CDR3 is CASSPRPRVDTQYF. In DNA, the CDR3 is TGTGCCAGCAGCCCCAGGCCCAGAGTGGATACGCAGTATTTT.